The 27 T cell receptor beta chains below all came from one sample that was sequenced in a study of T cell responses to AZD1222 COVID-19 vaccine. TCRdb's copy holds only in-frame clones and misses some; the assay was immunoSEQ multiplex PCR. The table records roughly 180,000 clones, roughly 91% of them present only once. The sample here was peripheral blood, taken 28 days after the second AZD1222 dose. All receptors come from an adult who received the AZD1222 COVID-19 vaccine.

The chain has TRBV3-1 (or the pseudogene TRBV3-2) and TRBJ1-3; 7 nucleotides line up with TRBD1. The CDR3 runs to 14 residues. Germline lookup yields CDR1 LGHDT and CDR2 YNNKEL (reference sequence). Germline trimming cut 2 bases from V and 2 bases from J; bases unmatched to any gene: 0. The CDR3 nucleotides are TGTGCCAGCAGCCAACAGGGGGCTGGAAACACCATATATTTT. This encodes CASSQQGAGNTIYF.

The CDR3 loop is CASSQENLRNTIYF. For the CDR3, the DNA is TGTGCCAGCAGCCAAGAGAATCTTAGAAACACCATATATTTT. The genes are TRBV3-1 (or the pseudogene TRBV3-2) and TRBJ1-3, with D unclear. This CDR3 contains 14 residues. Trimming shortened V by 0 bases and J by 5 bases, and 8 bases separated the two germline ends. Germline CDR1 is LGHDT and CDR2 is YNNKEL (reference sequence).

This clone was recorded only once. J is TRBJ2-2 and V is TRBV7-2, with D unclear. The CDR3 has 12 amino acids. Trimming shortened V by 4 bases and J by 3 bases, and 3 bases separated the two germline ends. Germline CDR1 is SGHTA and CDR2 is FQGNSA. CDR3 coding DNA: TGTGCCAGCAGCTCATACACCGGGGAGCTGTTTTTT. It specifies CASSSYTGELFF.

The CDR3 sequence: CASSPTAANYGYTF. The CDR3 DNA is TGTGCCAGCTCACCAACCGCCGCTAACTATGGCTACACCTTC. The rearrangement uses TRBV18 and TRBJ1-2; D not resolved. The CDR3 loop spans 14 amino acids. Trimming took 2 bases from V and 0 from J, leaving 7 bases between them. Germline V gene data show CDR1 as KGHSH and CDR2 as LQKENI.

This rearrangement joins TRBV7-9 to TRBJ1-4; 8 positions agree with TRBD1. Germline CDR1 reads SEHNR; CDR2 reads FQNEAQ (reference sequence). The junction had 9 bases not matched to a gene; V was cut back by 5 bases and J by 7 bases. The CDR3 is 15 residues long. CDR3 nucleotides: TGTGCCAGCAGCACCGAGACAGGGGTGGCTGAAAAACTGTTTTTT. It yields the protein CASSTETGVAEKLFF.

The chain carries TRBV14 and TRBJ2-3; the D is unclear. Between the trimmed V and J ends, which lost 2 bases and 0 bases, there was a span of 9 bases. This CDR3 is built from 15 residues. Germline V gives CDR1 SGHDN, CDR2 FVKESK. This CDR3 reads CASSQQLPSTDTQYF. Here the CDR3 DNA reads TGTGCCAGCAGCCAACAACTACCAAGCACAGATACGCAGTATTTT. The complete variable domain, with remaining parts taken from reference TRBV14 and TRBJ2-3, reads EAGVTQFPSHSVIEKGQTVTLRCDPISGHDNLYWYRRVMGKEIKFLLHFVKESKQDESGMPNNRFLAERTGGTYSTLKVQPAELEDSGVYFCASSQQLPSTDTQYFGPGTRLTVL.

The chain is built from TRBV5-6 and TRBJ2-7; 11 nucleotides match TRBD2. The germline V gene has CDR1 SGHDT and CDR2 YYEEEE. CDR3 size: 14 residues. V lost 2 bases, J lost 3 bases, and 1 base stayed unmatched. The CDR3 reads CASSLLAGDYEQYF. The CDR3 DNA sequence: TGTGCCAGCAGCTTACTAGCGGGGGACTACGAGCAGTACTTC. The full variable domain, with the rest looked up from reference TRBV5-6 and TRBJ2-7, is DAGVTQSPTHLIKTRGQQVTLRCSPKSGHDTVSWYQQALGQGPQFIFQYYEEEERQRGNFPDRFSGHQFPNYSSELNVNALLLGDSALYLCASSLLAGDYEQYFGPGTRLTVT.

As to this clone: One end of the junction varies from germline; a read error may be responsible. V usage is TRBV12-5 and J usage is TRBJ2-3; 8 bases align to TRBD1. Germline V gene lookup returns CDR1 LGHNT and CDR2 FRNRAP. CDR3 size: 12 residues. CDR3 nucleotide sequence: TGTGCTAGTGGTCCGGGACAGGCGATCGTGGATTTT. It translates to CASGPGQAIVDF.

The chain couples TRBV5-1 to TRBJ1-2, with D possibly matching TRBD1 (5 bases). CDR1 SGHRS and CDR2 YFSETQ come from the germline V gene. The ends were cut back, 7 bases at V and 6 bases at J, with 7 bases in the middle. The CDR3 totals 10 residues. CDR3 sequence (DNA): TGCGCCAGCGGGGGTGATGGCTACACCTTC. Its protein product is CASGGDGYTF.

This clone was picked up one time. The V and J genes are TRBV3-1 (or the pseudogene TRBV3-2) and TRBJ2-5; no clear D. CDR1 and CDR2 from the germline V gene are LGHDT and YNNKEL (reference sequence). This CDR3 spans 15 amino acids. Trimming left V 4 bases short and J 1 base short, with 13 bases between. CDR3 nucleotides: TGTGCCAGCAGCCCCAACCTACTAATCCAAGAGACCCAGTACTTC. This codes for CASSPNLLIQETQYF.

The chain recombines TRBV19 with TRBJ1-2, with 10 bases fitting TRBD1. The CDR3 spans 16 residues. Germline CDR1 and CDR2: LNHDA and SQIVND (reference sequence). Trimming took 5 bases from V and 7 from J; bases not matched to a gene: 13. The CDR3 here is CASSARDRGYSGGYTF. The CDR3 DNA reads TGTGCCAGTAGTGCCCGGGACAGGGGATACTCGGGTGGCTACACCTTC.

The CDR3 DNA is TGCGCCAGCAGCGTACAGGGTACTCCTGGAAACACCATATATTTT. As protein: CASSVQGTPGNTIYF. V gene TRBV5-1 combines with J gene TRBJ1-3; tentatively, D is TRBD1 (6 bases). This CDR3 spans 15 amino acids. Trimming shortened V by 4 bases and J by 2 bases, and 13 bases separated the two germline ends. Germline assignment: CDR1 SGHRS and CDR2 YFSETQ.

The chain couples TRBV7-9 to TRBJ2-1; 8 bases align to TRBD1. The CDR3 consists of 12 residues. V lost 6 bases to trimming and J lost 7 bases; unmatched junction nucleotides: 2. Per germline, CDR1 SEHNR and CDR2 FQNEAQ (reference sequence). CDR3 bases: TGTGCCAGCAGACAGGGGGTGAATGAGCAGTTCTTC. Encoded protein: CASRQGVNEQFF.

V usage is TRBV3-1 (or the pseudogene TRBV3-2) and J usage is TRBJ2-2; the D gene is possibly TRBD2 (6 bases). Germline V lookup: CDR1 LGHDT, CDR2 YNNKEL (reference sequence). The length of the CDR3 is 13 residues. V shed 2 bases and J shed 6 bases, with 7 bases lying between them. The CDR3 DNA reads TGTGCCAGCAGCCAACGACTAGCCGGGGAGCTGTTTTTT. Translated: CASSQRLAGELFF.

The genes are TRBV14 and TRBJ1-4; D gene ambiguous. This CDR3 is built from 17 residues. Between the trimmed V and J ends, which lost 4 bases and 0 bases, there was a span of 15 bases. Germline CDR1 reads SGHDN; CDR2 reads FVKESK. The CDR3 DNA reads as TGTGCCAGCAGCCCCTCGGGGAGAGCTCCAACTAATGAAAAACTGTTTTTT. Protein: CASSPSGRAPTNEKLFF.

The chain couples TRBV9 to TRBJ2-3, with D perhaps TRBD2 (6 bases). The V and J ends lost 4 bases and 3 bases respectively, with 21 bases between them. This CDR3 is 17 amino acids long. Germline-derived CDR1 and CDR2 are SGDLS and YYNGEE. CDR3 DNA sequence: TGTGCCAGCAGCTTCCGGGACTTCGGTAGGCTTACAGATACGCAGTATTTT. Protein product: CASSFRDFGRLTDTQYF.

The chain links TRBV18 to TRBJ2-7, with TRBD1 as a possible D gene (5 bases). Germline CDR1 is KGHSH and CDR2 is LQKENI. The V end lost 1 base, the J end lost 0 bases, and 10 bases lay between the germline ends. The CDR3 loop spans 15 amino acids. CDR3 residues: CASSPRRQSSYEQYF. DNA for the CDR3: TGTGCCAGCTCACCACGAAGACAGTCCTCCTACGAGCAGTACTTC.

The CDR3 DNA follows: TGTGCCAGCAGCCTACTAGCGGGGGGTCAAGATACGCAGTATTTT. It specifies CASSLLAGGQDTQYF. The rearrangement uses TRBV7-9 and TRBJ2-3, with TRBD2 identical over 12 bases. Germline-derived CDR1 and CDR2 are SEHNR and FQNEAQ (reference sequence). The CDR3 consists of 15 residues. V shed 5 bases, J shed 5 bases, and the junction held 5 bases outside the gene matches.

The chain has TRBV5-1 and TRBJ2-7; 14 bases match TRBD2. This CDR3 region has 17 residues. CDR1 and CDR2 from the germline V gene are SGHRS and YFSETQ. V was pared by 0 bases and J by 1 base, with 3 bases of the junction left unmatched. The CDR3 sequence is CASSLGTSGGQSYEQYF. The CDR3 nucleotides read TGCGCCAGCAGCTTGGGGACTAGCGGGGGGCAATCCTACGAGCAGTACTTC.

The rearrangement joins TRBV6-6 to TRBJ1-2; D might be TRBD1 (6 bases). Per germline, CDR1 MNHNY and CDR2 SVGAGI (reference sequence). The CDR3 loop spans 13 amino acids. V was cut by 6 bases and J by 1 base, with 9 bases left in between. CDR3 nucleotide sequence: TGTGCCAGCAGGGTGGACAGTAACTATGGCTACACCTTC. Residues: CASRVDSNYGYTF.

The V gene is TRBV3-1 (or the pseudogene TRBV3-2), the J gene TRBJ1-2; perhaps TRBD1 as D (5 bases). This CDR3 comprises 11 residues. Germline values: CDR1 LGHDT, CDR2 YNNKEL (reference sequence). Deletions cut 3 bases from V and 7 bases from J, with 6 bases between. The CDR3 DNA follows: TGTGCCAGCAGCCACGGGGGTGGCTACACCTTC. Encoded protein: CASSHGGGYTF.

The V call is TRBV29-1, the J call TRBJ2-1; tentative D call: TRBD1 (5 bases). V lost 6 bases and J lost 1, with 13 bases in between. Germline CDR1 reads SQVTM; CDR2 reads ANQGSEA. CDR3 length equals 14 residues. CDR3 residues: CSVVDSDSYNEQFF. In nucleotides, the CDR3 is TGCAGCGTAGTTGACAGTGATTCCTACAATGAGCAGTTCTTC.

This chain joins TRBV28 and TRBJ1-6; D unresolved. In germline, CDR1 is MDHEN, CDR2 SYDVKM. Trimming took 5 bases from V and 6 from J, leaving 14 bases between them. The CDR3 extends over 15 amino acids. The CDR3 DNA sequence: TGTGCCAGCAGTCCCGAGATAAGTGCTAATTCACCCCTCCACTTT. As protein: CASSPEISANSPLHF.

The genes are TRBV5-4 and TRBJ2-3; no reliable D call. Trimming shortened V by 2 bases and J by 2 bases, and 9 bases separated the two germline ends. CDR3 length: 14 residues. Per the germline V gene, CDR1 is SGHNT and CDR2 is YYREEE (reference sequence). CDR3 in DNA: TGTGCCAGCAGCTTCCCCGGAATCACAGATACGCAGTATTTT. Protein sequence: CASSFPGITDTQYF. Full variable domain (remainder filled in from reference TRBV5-4 and TRBJ2-3): ETGVTQSPTHLIKTRGQQVTLRCSSQSGHNTVSWYQQALGQGPQFIFQYYREEENGRGNFPPRFSGLQFPNYSSELNVNALELDDSALYLCASSFPGITDTQYFGPGTRLTVL.

The chain employs TRBV18 and TRBJ2-1; 14 bases align to TRBD2. Germline V CDR1 and CDR2: KGHSH, LQKENI. The CDR3 spans 15 residues. Germline trimming cut 3 bases from V and 6 bases from J; bases unmatched to any gene: 1. The CDR3 DNA follows: TGTGCCAGCTCACCCGGGACTAGCGGGAGCAATGAGCAGTTCTTC. This encodes CASSPGTSGSNEQFF.

The chain employs TRBV3-1 (or the pseudogene TRBV3-2) and TRBJ2-1, with 8 bases fitting TRBD1. The germline gives CDR1 LGHDT, CDR2 YNNKEL (reference sequence). V shed 6 bases, J shed 8 bases, and the junction held 12 bases outside the gene matches. CDR3 length: 15 residues. CDR3 residues: CASRLRGPVWHEQFF. CDR3 nucleotide sequence: TGTGCCAGCAGACTCAGGGGGCCTGTGTGGCATGAGCAGTTCTTC.

The chain joins TRBV9 to TRBJ1-2; TRBD1 might be the D (5 bases). There are 15 residues in the CDR3. Germline values: CDR1 SGDLS, CDR2 YYNGEE. The V and J ends lost 4 bases and 7 bases respectively, with 20 bases between them. The CDR3 reads CASSLDGALLSGYTF. In DNA form, the CDR3 reads TGTGCCAGCAGCCTAGACGGGGCCCTCTTGAGTGGCTACACCTTC.